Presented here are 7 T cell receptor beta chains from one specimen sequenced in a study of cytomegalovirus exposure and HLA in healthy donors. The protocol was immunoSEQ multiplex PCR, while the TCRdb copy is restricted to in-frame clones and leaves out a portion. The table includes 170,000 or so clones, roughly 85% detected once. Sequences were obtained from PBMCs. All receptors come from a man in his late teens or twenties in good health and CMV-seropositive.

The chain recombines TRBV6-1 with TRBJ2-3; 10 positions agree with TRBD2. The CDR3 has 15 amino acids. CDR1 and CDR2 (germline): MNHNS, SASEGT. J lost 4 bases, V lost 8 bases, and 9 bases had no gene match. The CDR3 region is CASGASGSRADTQYF. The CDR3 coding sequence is TGTGCCAGCGGGGCTAGCGGGAGTCGGGCAGATACGCAGTATTTT.

The chain's CDR3 is CASSLLDHQEQFF. Written as DNA, the CDR3 is TGTGCCAGCAGTTTACTAGATCACCAAGAGCAGTTCTTC. The V call is TRBV27, the J call TRBJ2-1; D unresolved. The CDR3 runs 13 residues. V lost 2 bases and J lost 10, with 12 bases in between. Looked up from germline, CDR1 is MNHEY and CDR2 is SMNVEV (reference sequence).

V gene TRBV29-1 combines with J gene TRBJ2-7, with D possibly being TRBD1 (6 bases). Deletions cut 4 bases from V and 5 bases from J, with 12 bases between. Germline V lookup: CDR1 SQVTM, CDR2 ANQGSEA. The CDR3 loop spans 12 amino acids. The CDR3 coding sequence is TGCAGCGTTGTCGGGACAAGCCACGAGCAGTACTTC. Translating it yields CSVVGTSHEQYF.

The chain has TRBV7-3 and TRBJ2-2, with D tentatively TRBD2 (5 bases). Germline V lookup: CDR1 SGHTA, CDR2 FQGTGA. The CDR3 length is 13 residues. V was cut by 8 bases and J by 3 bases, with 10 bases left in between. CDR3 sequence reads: CASGETDTGELFF. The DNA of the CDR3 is TGTGCCAGCGGGGAGACTGACACCGGGGAGCTGTTTTTT.

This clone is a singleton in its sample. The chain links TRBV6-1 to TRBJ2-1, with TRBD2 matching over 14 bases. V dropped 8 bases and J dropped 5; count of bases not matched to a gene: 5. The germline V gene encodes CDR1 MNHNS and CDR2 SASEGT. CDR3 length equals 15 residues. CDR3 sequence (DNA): TGTGCCAGCGGAAGACTAGCGGGGGGGCACAATGAGCAGTTCTTC. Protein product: CASGRLAGGHNEQFF.

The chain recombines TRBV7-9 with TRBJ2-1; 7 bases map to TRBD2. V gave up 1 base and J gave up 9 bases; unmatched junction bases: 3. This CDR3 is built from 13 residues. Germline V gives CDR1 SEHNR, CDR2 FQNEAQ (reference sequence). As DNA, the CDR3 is TGTGCCAGCAGCTTAGGGACTAGGGGTGAGCAGTTCTTC. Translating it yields CASSLGTRGEQFF.

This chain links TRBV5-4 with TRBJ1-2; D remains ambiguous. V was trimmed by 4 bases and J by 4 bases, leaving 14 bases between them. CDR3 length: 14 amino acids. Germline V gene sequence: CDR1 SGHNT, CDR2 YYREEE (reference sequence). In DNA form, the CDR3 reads TGTGCCAGCAGCCAAAATAGGCGGCCCTATGGCTACACCTTC. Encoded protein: CASSQNRRPYGYTF.